This entry lists 32 T cell receptor beta chains sequenced from one sample in a study of OX40 agonist ivuxolimab in advanced cancers. Libraries came from the immunoSEQ multiplex PCR assay. The source is immuneACCESS, and TCRdb retained only in-frame sequences with V and J called. Part of the clones is not carried over; for the studies checked, unresolved V genes explain less than half of this, and the remainder is unexplained. The sample contains about 61,000 clones, approximately 86% of them found a single time. The leading ten clones occupy less than 0.6% of the sample. The source material was CD4+ or CD8+ T cells sorted from blood, sampled in a trial of the OX40 agonist ivuxolimab. Receptors originate from an adult with an advanced solid tumor such as melanoma, head and neck, liver or kidney cancer.

The chain employs TRBV6-6 and TRBJ1-5; 8 bases are a match to TRBD1. Trimming at V came to 8 bases and at J to 10 bases, leaving 10 bases not matched to a gene. CDR3 length equals 13 residues. Germline CDR1 reads MNHNY; CDR2 reads SVGAGI (reference sequence). The CDR3 DNA sequence: TGTGCCAGCCAGGGGGCGGGGGGTACCCCCCAGCATTTT. This encodes CASQGAGGTPQHF.

The J gene is TRBJ2-1, the V gene TRBV7-3, with D unclear. Trimming shortened V by 0 bases and J by 9 bases, and 9 bases separated the two germline ends. CDR3 size: 13 residues. Germline V gene sequence: CDR1 SGHTA, CDR2 FQGTGA. The CDR3 coding sequence is TGTGCCAGCAGCTTAACGAGGCTTGGTGAGCAGTTCTTC. Residues: CASSLTRLGEQFF.

This clone was recorded once. The chain carries TRBV9 and TRBJ2-2; possibly TRBD2 for D (5 bases). V lost 0 bases, J lost 5 bases, and 5 bases lay in between. Germline V gene data show CDR1 as SGDLS and CDR2 as YYNGEE. The length of the CDR3 is 13 residues. CDR3 amino acids: CASSVVATGELFF. CDR3 nucleotide sequence: TGTGCCAGCAGCGTAGTAGCGACCGGGGAGCTGTTTTTT.

The V call is TRBV5-4, the J call TRBJ2-6; 8 positions match TRBD1. CDR1 SGHNT and CDR2 YYREEE come from the germline V gene (reference sequence). This CDR3 contains 16 residues. Losses at the gene ends were 5 bases for V and 3 bases for J; bases not matched to a gene: 7. CDR3 region: CASRDSGGGGANVLTF. As DNA, the CDR3 is TGTGCCAGCAGAGATTCAGGGGGCGGTGGGGCCAACGTCCTGACTTTC.

This sequence joins TRBV7-2 and TRBJ1-1, with TRBD1 matching 7 bases. V was clipped by 5 bases and J by 8 bases; unmatched bases: 8. The CDR3 is made up of 13 amino acids. Germline values: CDR1 SGHTA, CDR2 FQGNSA. CDR3 region: CASSSQQGSEAFF. CDR3 nucleotides: TGTGCCAGCAGCAGCCAACAGGGGTCAGAAGCTTTCTTT.

V gene TRBV7-2 combines with J gene TRBJ2-5, with D hard to call. CDR3 length equals 11 residues. Germline lookup yields CDR1 SGHTA and CDR2 FQGNSA. V shed 5 bases and J shed 5 bases, with 6 bases lying between them. CDR3: CASSAYETQYF. The CDR3 DNA is TGTGCCAGCAGCGCCTATGAGACCCAGTACTTC.

V gene TRBV5-1 combines with J gene TRBJ2-1; 9 nucleotides line up with TRBD1. The CDR3 is 15 amino acids. Germline lookup yields CDR1 SGHRS and CDR2 YFSETQ. V shed 4 bases and J 9 bases; nucleotides not matched to a gene: 11. For the CDR3, the DNA is TGCGCCAGCAGCCCGCTCACAGGGGGCTTGGGTGAGCAGTTCTTC. Its protein product is CASSPLTGGLGEQFF. The full variable domain, rest sourced from reference TRBV5-1 and TRBJ2-1, is KAGVTQTPRYLIKTRGQQVTLSCSPISGHRSVSWYQQTPGQGLQFLFEYFSETQRNKGNFPGRFSGRQFSNSRSEMNVSTLELGDSALYLCASSPLTGGLGEQFFGPGTRLTVL.

The rearrangement uses TRBV27 and TRBJ2-2, with D possibly TRBD2 on 5 matching bases. Germline V gene lookup returns CDR1 MNHEY and CDR2 SMNVEV (reference sequence). V was clipped by 2 bases and J by 5 bases, with 21 bases between them. The CDR3 is 18 residues long. The CDR3 spells CASSLEGSGWSGTGELFF. CDR3 DNA: TGTGCCAGCAGTTTAGAAGGGAGCGGATGGTCGGGGACCGGGGAGCTGTTTTTT.

The chain's CDR3 is CATSKELTVGNEQFF. The DNA for the CDR3 is TGTGCCACCAGCAAAGAACTAACAGTTGGGAATGAGCAGTTCTTC. J is TRBJ2-1 and V is TRBV15; D ambiguous. V was trimmed by 4 bases and J by 7 bases, leaving 17 bases between them. This CDR3 has 15 residues. The germline V gene has CDR1 LNHNV and CDR2 YYDKDF (reference sequence).

This chain joins TRBV30 and TRBJ2-1; 13 nucleotides align to TRBD2. The junction had 20 bases not matched to a gene; V was cut back by 0 bases and J by 0 bases. Germline CDR1 and CDR2: GTSNPN and SVGIG (reference sequence). This CDR3 comprises 23 residues. The CDR3 sequence: CAWSVRQGGLGLAGMGSYNEQFF. The CDR3 nucleotides read TGTGCCTGGAGTGTCCGCCAGGGGGGTCTGGGACTAGCGGGAATGGGCTCCTACAATGAGCAGTTCTTC.

The chain combines TRBV19 with TRBJ1-2; no definite D call. CDR1 and CDR2 from the germline V gene are LNHDA and SQIVND (reference sequence). The CDR3 loop spans 12 amino acids. Trimming cost V 0 bases and J 2 bases, with 1 base left between them. The CDR3 nucleotides read TGTGCCAGTAGTATAGACAACTATGGCTACACCTTC. It encodes CASSIDNYGYTF.

The chain combines TRBV19 with TRBJ2-6, with 13 bases that match TRBD2. V lost 6 bases and J lost 2; bases outside the gene matches: 7. The CDR3 consists of 18 residues. Germline V gives CDR1 LNHDA, CDR2 SQIVND (reference sequence). CDR3 sequence: CASSPTSGGFPGANVLTF. The DNA of the CDR3 is TGTGCCAGTAGCCCGACTAGCGGGGGGTTCCCTGGGGCCAACGTCCTGACTTTC.

This chain links TRBV7-9 with TRBJ1-2; weak D call: TRBD1 (5 bases). The germline gives CDR1 SEHNR, CDR2 FQNEAQ (reference sequence). V lost 2 bases, J lost 4 bases, and 11 bases lay in between. The CDR3 is 14 amino acids. The CDR3 spells CASSLSRDGYGYTF. The CDR3 DNA is TGTGCCAGCAGCTTATCCAGGGATGGCTATGGCTACACCTTC. The whole variable domain, remainder taken from reference TRBV7-9 and TRBJ1-2, is DTGVSQNPRHKITKRGQNVTFRCDPISEHNRLYWYRQTLGQGPEFLTYFQNEAQLEKSRLLSDRFSAERPKGSFSTLEIQRTEQGDSAMYLCASSLSRDGYGYTFGSGTRLTVV.

In its sample, this clone was seen a few times. The chain has TRBV19 and TRBJ2-3; D may be TRBD2 (5 bases). CDR1 LNHDA and CDR2 SQIVND come from the germline V gene (reference sequence). This CDR3 is 18 amino acids long. V was trimmed by 3 bases and J by 0 bases, leaving 19 bases between them. In DNA, the CDR3 is TGTGCCAGTAGTATCGGACTGCCGAGCGCTACTAGCACAGATACGCAGTATTTT. Translated: CASSIGLPSATSTDTQYF.

The V call is TRBV7-2, the J call TRBJ2-3; 8 bases match TRBD2. V lost 5 bases to trimming and J lost 4 bases; unmatched junction nucleotides: 20. Germline V CDR1 and CDR2: SGHTA, FQGNSA. This CDR3 contains 19 residues. The CDR3 DNA sequence: TGTGCCAGCAGCGGGGGACTAGGGCATAACGGTAAAATGGCAGATACGCAGTATTTT. Translation gives CASSGGLGHNGKMADTQYF.

The table lists this clone with a few counts. The rearrangement uses TRBV29-1 and TRBJ1-1; D gene uncertain. Germline CDR1 SQVTM, CDR2 ANQGSEA. The CDR3 runs to 13 residues. V dropped 4 bases and J dropped 0 bases, with 9 bases sitting between them. The chain's CDR3 is CSVVLNMNTEAFF. The CDR3 region has the DNA TGCAGCGTTGTACTGAACATGAACACTGAAGCTTTCTTT.

This chain connects TRBV6-6 to TRBJ2-7; D is possibly TRBD2 (5 bases). The CDR3 runs 14 residues. Germline assignment: CDR1 MNHNY and CDR2 SVGAGI (reference sequence). V gave up 2 bases and J gave up 2 bases, with 10 bases separating them. The CDR3 coding sequence is TGTGCCAGCAGTTACGGTGACGGGACCTACGAGCAGTACTTC. Its translation is CASSYGDGTYEQYF.

This rearrangement joins TRBV29-1 to TRBJ2-3, with D perhaps matching TRBD1 (6 bases). Germline V lookup: CDR1 SQVTM, CDR2 ANQGSEA. V was shortened by 6 bases and J by 5 bases, with 18 bases between the two germline ends. The CDR3 is 14 amino acids. CDR3 in amino acids: CSVAPDSGGDTQYF. CDR3 bases: TGCAGCGTCGCCCCGGACAGTGGGGGAGATACGCAGTATTTT.

This rearrangement joins TRBV29-1 to TRBJ2-1; D unresolved. The CDR3 is 12 amino acids. Trimming cost V 1 base and J 10 bases, with 11 bases left between them. Looked up from germline, CDR1 is SQVTM and CDR2 is ANQGSEA. This CDR3 reads CSVEGGPQEQFF. The CDR3 DNA reads TGCAGCGTTGAAGGTGGGCCACAGGAGCAGTTCTTC.

The chain carries TRBV4-1 and TRBJ2-5, with D possibly being TRBD1 or TRBD2 (5 bases each). From germline, CDR1 is MGHRA and CDR2 YSYEKL. V lost 1 base, J lost 7 bases, and 7 bases lay in between. This CDR3 is 12 amino acids long. The CDR3 loop reads CASSQVGGTQYF. For the CDR3, the DNA is TGCGCCAGCAGCCAAGTTGGGGGGACCCAGTACTTC.

The chain uses TRBV28 and TRBJ2-7; D is perhaps TRBD1 or TRBD2 (5 bases each). CDR1 and CDR2 from the germline V gene are MDHEN and SYDVKM. The CDR3 runs 12 residues. Trimming pared 6 bases from V and 11 bases from J, leaving 17 bases between. The CDR3 DNA follows: TGTGCCAGCAGCTCGACGGCGAGAGGGGAGTACTTC. As protein: CASSSTARGEYF.

The chain has TRBV28 and TRBJ2-2; TRBD2 agrees at 9 bases. The V gene's germline CDR1 is MDHEN and CDR2 SYDVKM. The length of the CDR3 is 15 residues. J gave up 3 bases and V 10 bases, and 9 bases lay outside the gene matches. Here the CDR3 reads CATVSGSPHTGELFF. CDR3 DNA sequence: TGTGCCACCGTTAGCGGGAGCCCGCACACCGGGGAGCTGTTTTTT.

The gene calls are TRBV5-4 and TRBJ2-7, with 10 bases identical to TRBD1. Unmatched junction bases numbered 9, after V lost 4 bases and J lost 5 bases. The germline V gene has CDR1 SGHNT and CDR2 YYREEE (reference sequence). This CDR3 is 15 amino acids long. The CDR3 DNA reads TGTGCCAGCAGCATCGGACAGGGGGGCAAGGACGAGCAGTACTTC. Encoded protein: CASSIGQGGKDEQYF.

In this sample, this clone turned up a few times. The CDR3 DNA is TGCGCCAGCAGCACTAGCGGGGGGTCTGGGGAGCAGTTCTTC. Translation gives CASSTSGGSGEQFF. This rearrangement joins TRBV5-1 to TRBJ2-1, with 12 bases matching TRBD2. CDR1 is SGHRS and CDR2 is YFSETQ in the germline V gene. V lost 4 bases, J lost 10 bases, and 6 bases stayed unmatched. CDR3 length equals 14 residues. The full variable domain, its missing parts supplied by reference TRBV5-1 and TRBJ2-1, is KAGVTQTPRYLIKTRGQQVTLSCSPISGHRSVSWYQQTPGQGLQFLFEYFSETQRNKGNFPGRFSGRQFSNSRSEMNVSTLELGDSALYLCASSTSGGSGEQFFGPGTRLTVL.

V is TRBV30 and J is TRBJ1-5; TRBD1 matches 7 bases. CDR3 length equals 14 residues. With 5 bases clipped from V and 1 base from J, the junction kept 5 bases outside the gene matches. Germline lookup yields CDR1 GTSNPN and CDR2 SVGIG (reference sequence). In DNA, the CDR3 is TGTGCCTGGGACAGGGAGAGAAGCAATCAGCCCCAGCATTTT. As protein: CAWDRERSNQPQHF.

This chain joins TRBV11-2 and TRBJ1-3; possibly TRBD1 for D (5 bases). The ends were cut back, 0 bases at V and 2 bases at J, with 11 bases in the middle. The germline V gene encodes CDR1 SGHAT and CDR2 FQNNGV. CDR3 length: 16 amino acids. The CDR3 region is CASSLDPTGAGNTIYF. CDR3 bases: TGTGCCAGCAGCTTAGATCCGACGGGGGCTGGAAACACCATATATTTT.

Remarks on this clone: The junction and the germline gene differ at one end; a read error may be behind it. V usage is TRBV29-1 and J usage is TRBJ1-2; D not resolved. This CDR3 has 14 amino acids. The germline V gene encodes CDR1 SQVTM and CDR2 ANQGSEA. CDR3 coding DNA: TGCAGCGCTGAAAGGGCCCCAAGCAACTATGGCTACACCTTC. Translation gives CSAERAPSNYGYTF.

This rearrangement joins TRBV30 to TRBJ2-1; weak D call: TRBD2 (6 bases). Germline CDR1 is GTSNPN and CDR2 is SVGIG (reference sequence). V was cut by 1 base and J by 3 bases, with 13 bases left in between. The CDR3 runs to 15 residues. Written as DNA, the CDR3 is TGTGCCTGGAGTGAGGTAGCGGTTAACTACAATGAGCAGTTCTTC. It specifies CAWSEVAVNYNEQFF.

The chain combines TRBV7-2 with TRBJ1-1, with a weak D call TRBD1 (6 bases). This CDR3 region has 12 residues. V was cut by 6 bases and J by 6 bases, with 11 bases left in between. The germline V gene encodes CDR1 SGHTA and CDR2 FQGNSA. This CDR3 is CASRGGRAEAFF. The CDR3 bases are TGTGCCAGCAGGGGGGGCAGGGCTGAAGCTTTCTTT.

The chain uses TRBV7-8 and TRBJ2-2, with D hard to call. This CDR3 has 16 amino acids. Germline values: CDR1 SGHVS, CDR2 FQNEAQ. Deletions cut 5 bases from V and 0 bases from J, with 13 bases between. The CDR3, as DNA: TGTGCCAGCAGCCCCATGAGGACCGCGAACACCGGGGAGCTGTTTTTT. This sequence encodes CASSPMRTANTGELFF.

The V gene is TRBV19, the J gene TRBJ1-1; 7 nucleotides agree with TRBD1. This CDR3 contains 15 residues. Unmatched junction bases numbered 4, after V lost 3 bases and J lost 0 bases. Germline CDR1 reads LNHDA; CDR2 reads SQIVND (reference sequence). The CDR3 DNA reads TGTGCCAGTAGTATCTCCGACAGGGTGAACACTGAAGCTTTCTTT. Protein product: CASSISDRVNTEAFF.

V and J are TRBV2 and TRBJ1-1, with 8 bases matching TRBD1. J gave up 0 bases and V 8 bases, and 2 bases lay outside the gene matches. The CDR3 extends over 13 amino acids. Germline CDR1 and CDR2: SNHLY and FYNNEI. The chain's CDR3 is CASADRVNTEAFF. CDR3 sequence (DNA): TGTGCCAGCGCGGACAGGGTGAACACTGAAGCTTTCTTT.